The TCR beta chain described here comes from a study of cytomegalovirus exposure and HLA in healthy donors (dated by TCRdb to 2015 to 2018). Turning to the overall study: An earlier analysis of roughly 570 of the donors reported approximately 260 Gb of sequence data and 117 million unique TCR beta sequences obtained from about 179 million T cells. An early release covering approximately 600 HLA-typed donors comprised 300 to 350 gigabases of sequencing data and some 79 million unique TCR sequences. Of the approximately 400 genotyped donors, approximately 80% fell in the genetic ancestry cluster associated with self-reported Caucasian donors. The study was designed to test whether signatures of past pathogen exposure could be identified by cataloging public T cell receptors. Using immunosequencing, the study profiled T cell repertoires from around 680 subjects and related those repertoires to cytomegalovirus serostatus. In addition to the first cohort of approximately 650 subjects, a separate validation cohort of under 150 different subjects was used. The study combined high-throughput TCR immunosequencing, statistical association of individual TCRs with disease status, and machine learning to predict cytomegalovirus infection status. In a later analysis, previously published TCR beta repertoires from hundreds of donors were re-analyzed and high-resolution HLA genotyping was added so that TCR occurrence patterns could be studied. In the later analysis, no new phenotypic data were used to find candidate immune exposures; instead, reliance was placed on TCR beta sequences and their occurrence across donors. An earlier analysis of about 620 of the donors applied high-throughput TCR beta sequencing to assess whether each TCR beta V gene segment acted as functional or pseudogenic. Donor age, sex, ethnicity and CMV serostatus were compiled together with the repertoire data. In a later genetic analysis, genome-wide SNP genotypes for about three fifths of the roughly 670 donors were used, and that subset was treated as a discovery cohort. All discovery cohort repertoires had been generated on a single sequencing platform. HLA typing included class I and class II loci at four-digit resolution. The number of typed donors differed by locus: about 620-640 for A, B, C, DRB1 and DQB1; 500 to 550 for DQA1; fewer than 610 for DPA1; and some 470 for DPB1. Roughly 5 DR-DQ haplotypes were handled as single units for association and clustering because linkage in the cohort was strong. Among around 400 genotyped donors of the cohort, an average of approximately 240,000 unique TCR beta nucleotide sequences were sequenced per donor, roughly 18% of them non-productive. What the authors observed across the whole study: According to a later analysis, parvovirus B19, influenza, CMV and Epstein-Barr virus appeared linked to several top co-occurrence clusters. A later analysis found that TCR association rates varied across HLA loci, with DRB1 alleles showing the most associated TCRs and HLA-C alleles the fewest. In a later analysis, HLA-associated TCR beta chains were found to be more clonally expanded and to have lower generation probabilities than equally common non-associated chains. Because counts were too low, approximately 15 rarely observed V segments, including chromosome 9 orphons, were excluded from the earlier analysis of under 650 of the donors. Correlated functional status among segregating V segments might reflect linkage disequilibrium, but an unknown experimental factor could not be ruled out. A further reported finding was that TCR beta sequences accurately predicted the HLA-A and HLA-B alleles for most subjects in the first cohort. Because HLA typing was unavailable for some donors at each locus, only the typed subset was used in association tests. Cytomegalovirus status was reported to be diagnosed by the classifier with high specificity and sensitivity in both the original and validation cohorts. Sequencing depth was assumed to be roughly uniform across donors in the presence/absence analyses, though that assumption may not hold. The 87-base-pair reads could not distinguish some IMGT-functional V segments, including TRBV6-2 and TRBV6-3, so those segments were excluded. A group of highly shared sequence variants was considered likely to be a technical artifact of the sequencing pipeline. The only immune exposure information available for the cohort was CMV serostatus. Compared with the roughly 600-donor mean, donors in an Asian-associated ancestry cluster had fewer N-insertions in productive TCRs, according to a later genetic analysis. In vitro tests confirmed that a few of the cytomegalovirus-associated TCR beta chains recognize cytomegalovirus antigens. In this cohort, only TCR beta chains were sequenced, and detectable features were limited by the absence of alpha or paired-chain data. Most TCR sequences were observed very rarely across donors, whereas some public TCRs were present in many individuals. In the study, around 150 TCR beta chains were listed as associated with cytomegalovirus. Broadly in line with IMGT annotations, most TCR beta V segments showed up in productive rearrangements about 87% or about 30% of the time in an earlier analysis of 450 to 600 of the donors. A later genetic analysis associated a missense DCLRE1C variant with V-gene and J-gene trimming of TCR beta chains, and an independent cohort replicated the association. When HLA alleles, especially DR and DQ, strongly co-occurred, TCR associations were difficult to assign to individual alleles. A later analysis found that most CMV-associated TCR beta chains appeared HLA-restricted, with HLA associations seemingly driven largely by CMV exposure. A later analysis associated 15,000 or so TCR beta sequences with specific HLA alleles at a false discovery rate of 0.05. It was suggested by the authors that the approach could potentially be generalized to other disease states and immunological phenotypes.

V is pared back by 3 bases and J by 6 bases, with 11 bases lying between the germline termini. Including the terminal cysteine and phenylalanine, the CDR3 comprises 14 residues. Left in the record is the CDR3 DNA by itself, 42 bases read in frame from the first base. The germline V gene (reference sequence) provides CDR1 LNHDA and CDR2 SQIVND. The protocol used for the library was the immunoSEQ multiplex PCR assay. For the multiplex PCR, a mixture combining 60 forward primers for TCR Vbeta segments and 13 reverse primers for TCR Jbeta segments was used. The CDR3 region of rearranged TCR beta genes was amplified from genomic DNA by a multiplex PCR assay. Amplified TCR beta libraries were sequenced as 87-base-pair reads on the Illumina HiSeq System. Per the authors' processing: A later analysis tallied approximately 87 million unique TCR beta chains across the 600 to 700 repertoires, and around 10 million of those chains were shared by two or more donors. Raw reads were error-corrected and collapsed into unique sequences by a nearest-neighbor algorithm in which closely related sequences were merged to remove PCR and sequencing errors. Alignment of CDR3 sequences to IMGT reference sequences was used to assign V, D and J gene segments. For a sequence to be retained, at least a six-nucleotide match to both a V gene segment and a J gene segment was required. Rearrangements were called productive when the CDR3 lacked stop codons and stayed in frame with V and J; all others were non-productive. CDR3 was defined according to IMGT convention as the region running from the second conserved V-encoded cysteine to the conserved J-encoded phenylalanine. In an earlier analysis of just under 600 of the donors, sequences lacking an unambiguous match to a single V gene segment were excluded. An earlier analysis of some 500 of the donors classified V segments as functional when productive rearrangements were above 56.7% and as segregating when the standard deviation between donors was above 5%. A statistical classification framework was built to diagnose cytomegalovirus status from the catalog of TCR beta chain sequences. In a later analysis, TCR nucleotide sequences were compared against IMGT/GENE-DB human TR gene sequences so that V and J genes could be assigned. Using the TCRdist pipeline, a later analysis assigned CDR3 sequences along with most-parsimonious VDJ recombination scenarios. In a later analysis, each TCR beta chain was defined by its CDR3 amino acid sequence together with its V-gene family, and reads without a unique V-gene family were excluded. A later analysis removed 450 to 600 highly shared, low-generation-probability nucleotide sequences to deal with suspected cross-contamination and a sequencing artifact. For each public chain, a later analysis derived a clonal expansion index from normalized ranks of inferred template counts within each repertoire. A later analysis computed generation probabilities with a VDJ recombination model fitted to out-of-frame rearrangements, and checked the results against IGoR. In a later analysis, TCR-TCR, TCR-HLA and TCR-CMV co-occurrence was scored with hypergeometric tests, and a repertoire-size bias correction was applied to TCR pairs. False discovery rates were estimated in a later analysis by permuting HLA or CMV assignments 20 times. In a later analysis, co-occurring TCRs were grouped using DBSCAN, with TCRdist sequence similarity added in when clustering inside HLA-allele-positive subsets. Repertoires with fewer than 30,000 or more than 120,000 public chains, plus five repertoires with anomalous nucleotide sharing, were excluded from co-occurrence clustering. TCRdb re-hosts the immuneACCESS table, in-frame sequences only. Its copies lack some clones; in the studies checked, an unresolved V gene accounts for under half of them, and the cause for the rest is not known. V and J calls and clone size come straight from that table; D and trimming were deduced from the DNA. The sample table holds about 130,000 clones, of which about three quarters were seen once. The biggest ten clones account for over 1% of the sample.

In total, about 650 healthy bone marrow donors made up the cohort. At the time of sampling, every cohort member was nominally healthy, though immune exposures that went unrecorded were likely present. Of the 670 or so cohort members, 289 had positive CMV serostatus and 350 to 450 had negative CMV serostatus, and CMV serostatus was not recorded for the donor. A peripheral blood sample was provided by each donor, and peripheral blood mononuclear cells were used for TCR beta sequencing. The Qiagen DNeasy Blood Extraction Kit was used to extract genomic DNA from the blood cell samples. Comments on this clone: Its specific antigen is unknown. Nothing much larger sits one base from this clone, and base qualities are not available.

The sample consisted of PBMCs. This clonotype was obtained from a human donor in good health. Recombination linked TRBV19 to TRBJ1-4; the D gene is unclear. DNA sequence: TGTGCCAGTAGTATGTCGCAGCGTTATGAAAAACTGTTTTTT. It encodes CASSMSQRYEKLFF.